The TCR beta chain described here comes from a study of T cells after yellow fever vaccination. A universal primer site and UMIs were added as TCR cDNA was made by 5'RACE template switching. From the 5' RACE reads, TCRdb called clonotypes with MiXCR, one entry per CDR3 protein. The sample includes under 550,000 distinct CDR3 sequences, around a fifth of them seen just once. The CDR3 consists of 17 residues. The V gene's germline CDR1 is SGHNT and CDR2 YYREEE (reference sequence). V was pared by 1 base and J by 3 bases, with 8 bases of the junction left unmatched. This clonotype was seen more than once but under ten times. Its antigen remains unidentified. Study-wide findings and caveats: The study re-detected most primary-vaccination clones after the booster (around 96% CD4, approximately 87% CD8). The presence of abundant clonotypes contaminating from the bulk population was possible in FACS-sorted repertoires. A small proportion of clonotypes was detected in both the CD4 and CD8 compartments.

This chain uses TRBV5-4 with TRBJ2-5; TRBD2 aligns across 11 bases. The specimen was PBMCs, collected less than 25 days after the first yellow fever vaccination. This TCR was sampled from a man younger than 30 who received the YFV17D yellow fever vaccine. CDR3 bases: TGTGCCAGCAGCTTGCCGCTAGCGGGGGGAGGAAAAGAGACCCAGTACTTC. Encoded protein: CASSLPLAGGGKETQYF.